The count of the clone carrying this T cell receptor (beta chain) is one. Its specificity is unknown. The record originates from a study of CD8 T cells in Susac syndrome. As for the study in general: Within the sequenced group of Susac syndrome patients, six showed active disease and roughly 8 were in remission.

Negative magnetic isolation gave CD8+ and CD4+ cells; FACS enriched CD8+ TEMRA. CDR1 and CDR2 from the germline V gene are SQVTM and ANQGSEA. There are 14 residues in the CDR3. V lost 4 bases and J 6 bases, leaving 19 bases between the germline ends. Overall study findings and caveats: CD8+ clonal expansion in Susac was maximal in TEMRA cells and in active patients.

An input of about 0.5 to 1 ug of RNA was subjected to reverse transcription using random hexamers. It was immunoSEQ multiplex PCR that amplified TCR beta CDR3 across 54 Vbeta and 13 Jbeta. MiXCR, run by TCRdb on the immunoSEQ multiplex PCR reads, gives a single entry per CDR3 protein. The profile shows about 83,000 distinct CDR3 sequences, 95% of them singletons. This chain joins TRBV29-1 and TRBJ2-7; tentative D call: TRBD2 (5 bases). The sequenced sample consisted of CD8+ T cells from PBMCs. This sequence was found in a human donor with Susac syndrome. The CDR3 coding sequence is TGCAGCGTTGCCGTCTCTGGACTTGAGGCCGAGCAGTACTTC. The encoded protein is CSVAVSGLEAEQYF.